Following are 10 T cell receptor beta chains from one sample sequenced in a study of molecular identifiers for immune sequencing clone quantification. TCRdb analysed the PCR reads with MiXCR anew, one entry per CDR3 protein. The profile shows 300,000 to 350,000 distinct CDR3 sequences, about a fifth of them singletons. Sequencing input: naive CD8+ T cells from blood, with Jurkat cell RNA spiked in. Subset noted: FACS-sorted CD8+CD4-CCR7+CD45RA+ naive T cells. Source of these receptors: a human donor in good health. Some libraries in this study had Jurkat cell RNA spiked in.

On this clonotype: A read error may be the cause here, since a much bigger clone is one base away. V usage is TRBV14 and J usage is TRBJ1-1, with a weak D call TRBD1 (5 bases). V was clipped by 1 base and J by 3 bases, with 18 bases between them. Germline V gene lookup returns CDR1 SGHDN and CDR2 FVKESK. This CDR3 spans 17 amino acids. The DNA for the CDR3 is TGTGCCAGCAGCCAAGCGGGGACGAAGTACTCGGACACTGAAGCTTTCTTT. This translates into CASSQAGTKYSDTEAFF.

The table lists this clonotype with a few counts. CDR3 in DNA: TGTGCCAGCAGTTTGAGACTAGCGGAGAGGAAGACCCAGTACTTC. Translated: CASSLRLAERKTQYF. The chain has TRBV27 and TRBJ2-5; 9 positions agree with TRBD2. This CDR3 has 15 amino acids. Germline CDR1 reads MNHEY; CDR2 reads SMNVEV (reference sequence). V shed 3 bases, J shed 6 bases, and the junction held 8 bases outside the gene matches.

For this clonotype: This may arise from a read error, as a much more abundant clone is one base away. The chain combines TRBV5-6 with TRBJ1-2; D is undetermined. CDR3 size: 19 residues. The germline CDR1 and CDR2 sequences are SGHDT and YYEEEE. The CDR3 spells CTSSHWNGVRRRPNYGYTF. DNA of the CDR3: TGTACCAGCAGCCATTGGAACGGGGTCCGACGGCGCCCTAACTATGGCTACACCTTC.

Notes on this clonotype: A read error is possible here, since a much larger clone lies one base away. V gene TRBV7-6 combines with J gene TRBJ2-7; D is perhaps TRBD2 (5 bases). Germline CDR1 is SGHVS and CDR2 is FNYEAQ. This CDR3 region has 14 residues. CDR3 residues: CASSLFLSDYERYF. The CDR3 bases are TGTGCCAGCAGCTTATTCCTGAGCGACTACGAGCGGTACTTC.

In DNA, the CDR3 is TGTGCCACCAGCAGAGTAAGGCTGACTCGACCTTCAGAGAAAAGACGAGAAGAGACCCAGTACTTC. Its protein product is CATSRVRLTRPSEKRREETQYF. The gene calls are TRBV15 and TRBJ2-5; D is unresolved. CDR3 length equals 22 residues. Germline V lookup: CDR1 LNHNV, CDR2 YYDKDF (reference sequence). V was cut by 1 base and J by 3 bases, with 33 bases left in between.

This clonotype occurred many times. The chain is built from TRBV7-9 and TRBJ1-1, with D perhaps matching TRBD1 (6 bases). In germline, CDR1 is SEHNR, CDR2 FQNEAQ (reference sequence). V was cut by 1 base and J by 3 bases, with 24 bases left in between. The CDR3 has 19 amino acids. CDR3 nucleotides: TGTGCCAGCAGCTTAGTTGGCGGCGCTCTCCAGGGGCTGGACACTGAAGCTTTCTTT. Amino acid sequence: CASSLVGGALQGLDTEAFF.

Comment on this clonotype: An end of the junction does not agree with germline; a read error may underlie this. This chain links TRBV7-9 with TRBJ2-7, with 7 bases matching TRBD2. This CDR3 region has 12 residues. The germline V gene encodes CDR1 SEHNR and CDR2 FQNEAQ (reference sequence). The CDR3 DNA reads TGTGCCAGCAGCTTGGGGGACTACGGGCAGTACTTC. Encoded protein: CASSLGDYGQYF.

The V and J genes are TRBV19 and TRBJ2-1, with 9 positions matching TRBD2. Germline V gene lookup returns CDR1 LNHDA and CDR2 SQIVND (reference sequence). This CDR3 has 17 residues. V was clipped by 5 bases and J by 12 bases; unmatched bases: 20. The CDR3 sequence: CASSPPPRTLAGIGQFF. The CDR3 coding sequence is TGTGCCAGTAGTCCCCCCCCCCGGACTCTAGCGGGAATTGGGCAGTTCTTC.

This clonotype was picked up a small number of times. The J gene is TRBJ1-2, the V gene TRBV24-1, with 10 nucleotides matching TRBD1. V lost 5 bases and J lost 4; bases outside the gene matches: 9. The length of the CDR3 is 16 residues. Germline values: CDR1 KGHDR, CDR2 SFDVKD. In nucleotides, the CDR3 is TGTGCCACCAGTGGACCGACTCGGACAGGGGGCTATGGCTACACCTTC. Translating it yields CATSGPTRTGGYGYTF.

The rearrangement joins TRBV27 to TRBJ1-5, with 8 bases identical to TRBD1. V trimming: 8 bases; J trimming: 1 base; junction bases outside the gene matches: 4. This CDR3 region has 14 residues. Germline CDR1 MNHEY, CDR2 SMNVEV (reference sequence). The CDR3 DNA follows: TGTGCCAGCGCAGGGGGCATGAGCAATCAGCCCCAGCATTTT. As protein: CASAGGMSNQPQHF.